This T cell receptor beta chain came from a study of shared clonotypes between healthy human individuals. Cells designated naive CD8 were CD45RO-negative and were positively selected for CCR7, with terminally differentiated effector memory CD45RA+ cells excluded. Donors, healthy HIV-negative adults, lacked recent acute infections or vaccinations. The CDR3 has 15 residues. Looked up from germline, CDR1 is MDHEN and CDR2 is SYDVKM. The V and J ends lost 8 bases and 3 bases respectively, with 17 bases between them. Method: immunoSEQ multiplex PCR; TCRdb's copy keeps in-frame clones and lacks some. This sample has about 1.9 million clones, with roughly 93% found just once.

This chain uses TRBV28 with TRBJ1-5; the D is unclear. The sequenced material came from naive CD8+ T cells from PBMCs. This TCR derives from a man between 18 and 29 years old in good health. Some clones in this sample may be carry-over from other donors' samples. The CDR3, as DNA: TGTGCCAGCGGCTGGGAGGGCGGGCCCAATCAGCCCCAGCATTTT. Encoded protein: CASGWEGGPNQPQHF.